The 11 T cell receptor beta chains presented below share a single source sample, sequenced in a study of CD8 T cells in Susac syndrome. Reverse transcription of about 0.45 to 1 ug RNA was carried out with random hexamers. TCRdb re-called the immunoSEQ multiplex PCR reads with MiXCR, one entry per CDR3 protein. The sample lists fewer than 150,000 distinct CDR3 sequences, about 90% occurring once. Material: CD8+ T cells from PBMCs. These receptors were obtained from a human donor with multiple sclerosis.

The chain links TRBV5-1 to TRBJ2-7, with a weak D call TRBD1 (5 bases). Trimming removed 4 bases at V and 5 bases at J, with 13 bases between. The CDR3 consists of 13 residues. CDR1 SGHRS and CDR2 YFSETQ come from the germline V gene. CDR3 bases: TGCGCCAGCAGCACGGCAGGGTACGACGAGCAGTACTTC. Translation: CASSTAGYDEQYF. The full variable domain, with the rest looked up from reference TRBV5-1 and TRBJ2-7, is KAGVTQTPRYLIKTRGQQVTLSCSPISGHRSVSWYQQTPGQGLQFLFEYFSETQRNKGNFPGRFSGRQFSNSRSEMNVSTLELGDSALYLCASSTAGYDEQYFGPGTRLTVT.

This clonotype appeared a single time. V is TRBV3-1 and J is TRBJ2-3, with 7 positions matching TRBD2. This CDR3 contains 17 residues. V lost 0 bases, J lost 4 bases, and 10 bases stayed unmatched. In germline, CDR1 is LGHDT, CDR2 YNNKEL (reference sequence). CDR3 residues: CASSQDREGLNADTQYF. CDR3 nucleotides: TGTGCCAGCAGCCAAGATAGGGAGGGACTAAACGCAGATACGCAGTATTTT.

V is TRBV4-1 and J is TRBJ1-4; D might be TRBD1 (5 bases). This CDR3 has 15 residues. V was cut by 5 bases and J by 8 bases, with 18 bases left in between. Germline loops: CDR1 MGHRA, CDR2 YSYEKL. The CDR3 loop is CASSTTSGIREKLFF. CDR3 bases: TGCGCCAGCAGCACAACCTCAGGGATCAGGGAAAAACTGTTTTTT.

The chain combines TRBV6-5 with TRBJ1-2; maybe TRBD1 (5 bases). The length of the CDR3 is 13 residues. The V gene's germline CDR1 is MNHEY and CDR2 SVGAGI. Trimming pared 5 bases from V and 6 bases from J, leaving 13 bases between. The CDR3 DNA is TGTGCCAGCAGTGGGGACGCCCGGGATGGCTACACCTTC. The encoded protein is CASSGDARDGYTF.

This clonotype was seen a single time. The rearrangement joins TRBV29-1 to TRBJ2-1; TRBD2 might be the D (5 bases). The CDR3 runs to 13 residues. V was trimmed by 0 bases and J by 8 bases, leaving 11 bases between them. Germline V gene data show CDR1 as SQVTM and CDR2 as ANQGSEA. Here the CDR3 reads CSVEDGVVDEQFF. CDR3 in DNA: TGCAGCGTTGAAGACGGGGTTGTGGATGAGCAGTTCTTC.

The chain joins TRBV23-1 to TRBJ2-6, with a weak D call TRBD1 (5 bases). TRBV23-1 is an ORF, with its function uncertain. The CDR3 length is 19 residues. Trimming cost V 3 bases and J 0 bases, with 18 bases left between them. In nucleotides, the CDR3 is TGCGCCAGCAGTCACCCTCCCAGGGCGGCAAACTCTGGGGCCAACGTCCTGACTTTC. Its translation: CASSHPPRAANSGANVLTF.

This clonotype was recorded once. V is TRBV20-1 and J is TRBJ1-1; the D gene is possibly TRBD1 (6 bases). This CDR3 is built from 14 residues. V gave up 5 bases and J gave up 2 bases, with 15 bases separating them. CDR1 DFQATT and CDR2 SNEGSKA come from the germline V gene (reference sequence). This CDR3 reads CSAPTGYGNTEAFF. For the CDR3, the DNA is TGCAGTGCTCCTACAGGGTACGGAAACACTGAAGCTTTCTTT.

The table lists this clonotype with a few counts. The chain has TRBV15 and TRBJ2-2, with D uncertain. Trimming shortened V by 3 bases and J by 3 bases, and 11 bases separated the two germline ends. The CDR3 length is 15 residues. CDR1 and CDR2 (germline): LNHNV, YYDKDF (reference sequence). CDR3 in DNA: TGTGCCACCAGCAGGGACGCAGGCGACACCGGGGAGCTGTTTTTT. Translating gives CATSRDAGDTGELFF.

This clonotype was counted a single time. This CDR3 reads CATSREGTDSYEQYF. The CDR3 DNA reads TGTGCCACCAGCAGAGAGGGGACGGACTCCTACGAGCAGTACTTC. The chain carries TRBV15 and TRBJ2-7; the D call may be TRBD1 or TRBD2 (5 bases each). The CDR3 is 15 residues long. Germline assignment: CDR1 LNHNV and CDR2 YYDKDF (reference sequence). Trimming shortened V by 0 bases and J by 0 bases, and 9 bases separated the two germline ends.

This chain joins TRBV5-6 and TRBJ2-7, with D perhaps TRBD2 (5 bases). Per germline, CDR1 SGHDT and CDR2 YYEEEE. This CDR3 spans 15 amino acids. V was shortened by 1 base and J by 4 bases, with 15 bases between the two germline ends. The CDR3 coding sequence is TGTGCCAGCAGCTTGACTAGGGAACCCGGATACGAGCAGTACTTC. As protein: CASSLTREPGYEQYF.

The genes are TRBV4-3 and TRBJ2-1; D is ambiguous. Germline V CDR1 and CDR2: LGHNA, YSLEER. V dropped 2 bases and J dropped 4 bases, with 12 bases sitting between them. The CDR3 loop spans 15 amino acids. Here the CDR3 DNA reads TGCGCCAGCAGCCAAACACTTGGAGAGTACAATGAGCAGTTCTTC. Its translation: CASSQTLGEYNEQFF.